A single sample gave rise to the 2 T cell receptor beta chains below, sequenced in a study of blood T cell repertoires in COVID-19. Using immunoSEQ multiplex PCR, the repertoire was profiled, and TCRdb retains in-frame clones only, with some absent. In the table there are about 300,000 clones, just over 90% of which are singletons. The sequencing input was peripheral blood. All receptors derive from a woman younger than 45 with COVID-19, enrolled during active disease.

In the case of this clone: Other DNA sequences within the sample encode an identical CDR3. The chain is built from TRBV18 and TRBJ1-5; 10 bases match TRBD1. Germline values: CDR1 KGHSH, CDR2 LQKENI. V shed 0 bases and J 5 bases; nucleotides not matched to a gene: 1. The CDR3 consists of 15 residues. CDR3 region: CASSPPGQGYQPQHF. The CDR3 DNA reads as TGTGCCAGCTCACCACCGGGACAGGGGTATCAGCCCCAGCATTTT.

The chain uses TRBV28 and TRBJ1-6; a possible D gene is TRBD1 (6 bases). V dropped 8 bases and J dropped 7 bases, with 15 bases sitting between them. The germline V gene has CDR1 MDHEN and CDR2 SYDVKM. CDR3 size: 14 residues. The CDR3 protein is CASGGQTLNSPLHF. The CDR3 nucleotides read TGTGCCAGCGGTGGACAGACCTTAAATTCACCCCTCCACTTT.